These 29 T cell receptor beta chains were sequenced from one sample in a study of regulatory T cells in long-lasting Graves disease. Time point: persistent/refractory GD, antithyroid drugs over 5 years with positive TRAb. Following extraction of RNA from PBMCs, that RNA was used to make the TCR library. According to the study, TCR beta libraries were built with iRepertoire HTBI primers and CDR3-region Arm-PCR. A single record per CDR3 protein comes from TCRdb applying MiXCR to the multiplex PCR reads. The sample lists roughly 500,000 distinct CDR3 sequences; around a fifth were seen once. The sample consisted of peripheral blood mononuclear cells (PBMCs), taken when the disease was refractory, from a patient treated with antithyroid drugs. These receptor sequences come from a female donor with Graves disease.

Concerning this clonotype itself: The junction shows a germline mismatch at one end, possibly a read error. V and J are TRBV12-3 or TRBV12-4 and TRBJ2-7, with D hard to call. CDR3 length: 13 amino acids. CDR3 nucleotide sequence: TGTGCCAGCGGTTTGACGCTAGACTACGAGCAGTACTTC. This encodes CASGLTLDYEQYF.

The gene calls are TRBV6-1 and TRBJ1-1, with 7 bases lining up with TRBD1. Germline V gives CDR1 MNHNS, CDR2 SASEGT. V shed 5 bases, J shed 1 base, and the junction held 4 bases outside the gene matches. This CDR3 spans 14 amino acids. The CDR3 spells CASSHRDRNTEAFF. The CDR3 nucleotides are TGTGCCAGCAGTCACCGGGACAGGAACACTGAAGCTTTCTTT.

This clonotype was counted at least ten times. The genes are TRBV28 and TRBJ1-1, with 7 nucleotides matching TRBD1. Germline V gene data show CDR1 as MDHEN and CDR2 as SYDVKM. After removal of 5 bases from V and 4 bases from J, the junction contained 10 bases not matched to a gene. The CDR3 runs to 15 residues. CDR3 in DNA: TGTGCCAGCAGTGCGGACAGGTTTGAGACCACTGAAGCTTTCTTT. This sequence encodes CASSADRFETTEAFF.

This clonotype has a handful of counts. In nucleotides, the CDR3 is TGTGCCAGTAGTATCCAGGTTAAGGGGGGACCTTCACCCCTCCACTTT. This codes for CASSIQVKGGPSPLHF. The chain employs TRBV19 and TRBJ1-6, with a weak D call TRBD1 (6 bases). Trimming took off 3 bases at V and 9 bases at J, with 18 bases between the two ends. From germline, CDR1 is LNHDA and CDR2 SQIVND (reference sequence). CDR3 length: 16 amino acids.

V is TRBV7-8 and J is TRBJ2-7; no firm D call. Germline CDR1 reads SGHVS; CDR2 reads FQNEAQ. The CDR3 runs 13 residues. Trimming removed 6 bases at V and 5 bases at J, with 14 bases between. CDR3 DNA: TGTGCCAGCAGACCTCCGACTGGGAACGAGCAGTACTTC. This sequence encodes CASRPPTGNEQYF.

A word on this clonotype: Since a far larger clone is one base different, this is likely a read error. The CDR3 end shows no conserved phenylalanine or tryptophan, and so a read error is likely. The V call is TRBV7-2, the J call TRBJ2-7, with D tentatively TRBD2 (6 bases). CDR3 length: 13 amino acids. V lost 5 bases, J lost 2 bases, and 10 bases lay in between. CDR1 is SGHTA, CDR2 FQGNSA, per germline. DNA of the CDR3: TGTGCCAGCAGCCCCGGGAGCCCCTACGAGCAGTACTCC. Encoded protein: CASSPGSPYEQYS.

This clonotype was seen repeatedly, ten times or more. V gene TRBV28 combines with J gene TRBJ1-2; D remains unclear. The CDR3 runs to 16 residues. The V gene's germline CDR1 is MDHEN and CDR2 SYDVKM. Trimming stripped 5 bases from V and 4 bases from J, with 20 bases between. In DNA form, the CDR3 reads TGTGCCAGCAGTCCCCAACCCGAATTTTCCCTCTATGGCTACACCTTC. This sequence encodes CASSPQPEFSLYGYTF.

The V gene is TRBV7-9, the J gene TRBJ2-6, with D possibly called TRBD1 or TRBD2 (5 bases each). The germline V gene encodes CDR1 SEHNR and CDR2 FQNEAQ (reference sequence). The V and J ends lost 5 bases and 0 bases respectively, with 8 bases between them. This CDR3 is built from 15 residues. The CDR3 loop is CASSRDLSGANVLTF. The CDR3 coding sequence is TGTGCCAGCAGCCGGGACCTCTCTGGGGCCAACGTCCTGACTTTC.

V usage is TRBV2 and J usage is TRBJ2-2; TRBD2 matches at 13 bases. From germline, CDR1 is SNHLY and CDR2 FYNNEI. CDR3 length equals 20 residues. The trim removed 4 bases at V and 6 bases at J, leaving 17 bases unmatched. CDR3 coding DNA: TGTGCCAGCAGTGGCGCGAGGACTAGCGGGGGCCCCGGGTGGGCCGGGGAGCTGTTTTTT. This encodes CASSGARTSGGPGWAGELFF.

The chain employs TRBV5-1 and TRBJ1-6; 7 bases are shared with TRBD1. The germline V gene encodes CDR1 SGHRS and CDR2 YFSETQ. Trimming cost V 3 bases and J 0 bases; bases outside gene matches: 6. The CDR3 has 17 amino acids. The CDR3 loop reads CASSSQGQSSYNSPLHF. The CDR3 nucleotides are TGCGCCAGCAGCTCACAGGGGCAGAGCTCCTATAATTCACCCCTCCACTTT.

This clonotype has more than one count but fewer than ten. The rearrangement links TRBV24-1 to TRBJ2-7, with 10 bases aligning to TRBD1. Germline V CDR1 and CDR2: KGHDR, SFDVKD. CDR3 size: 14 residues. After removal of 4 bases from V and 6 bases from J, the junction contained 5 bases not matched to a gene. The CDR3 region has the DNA TGTGCCACCAGTGACCGGACAGGGGGGTTCGAGCAGTACTTC. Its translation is CATSDRTGGFEQYF.

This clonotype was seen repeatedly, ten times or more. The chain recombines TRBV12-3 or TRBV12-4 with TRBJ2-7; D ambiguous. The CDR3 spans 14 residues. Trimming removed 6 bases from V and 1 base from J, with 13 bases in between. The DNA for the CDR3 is TGTGCCAGCAGAAAAATGGACCGATCCTACGAGCAGTACTTC. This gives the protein CASRKMDRSYEQYF.

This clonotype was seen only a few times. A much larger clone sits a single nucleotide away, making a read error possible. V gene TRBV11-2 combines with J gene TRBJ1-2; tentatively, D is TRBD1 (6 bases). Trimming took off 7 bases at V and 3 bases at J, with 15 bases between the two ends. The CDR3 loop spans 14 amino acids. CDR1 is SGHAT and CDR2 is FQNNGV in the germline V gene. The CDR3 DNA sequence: TGTGCCAGCAACGGTCCGGGGGGGCACTATGGCTACACCTTC. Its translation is CASNGPGGHYGYTF.

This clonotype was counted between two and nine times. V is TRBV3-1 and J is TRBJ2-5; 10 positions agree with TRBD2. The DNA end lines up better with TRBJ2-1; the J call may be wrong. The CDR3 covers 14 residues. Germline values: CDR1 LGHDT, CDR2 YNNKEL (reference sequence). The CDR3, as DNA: TGTGCCAGCATGGCTAGCGGGAGTCTTGGTGAGCAGTTCTTC. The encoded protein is CASMASGSLGEQFF.

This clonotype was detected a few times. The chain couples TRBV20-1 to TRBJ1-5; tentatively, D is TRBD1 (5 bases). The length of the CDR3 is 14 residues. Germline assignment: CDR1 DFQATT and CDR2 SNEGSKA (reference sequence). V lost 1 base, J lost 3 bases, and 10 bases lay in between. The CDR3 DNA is TGCAGTGCTAGAGGGGGCGGACTCAATCAGCCCCAGCATTTT. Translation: CSARGGGLNQPQHF.

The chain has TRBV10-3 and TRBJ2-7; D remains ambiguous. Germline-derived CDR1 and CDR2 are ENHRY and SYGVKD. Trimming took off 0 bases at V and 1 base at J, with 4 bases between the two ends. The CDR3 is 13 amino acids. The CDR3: CAISESVSYEQYF. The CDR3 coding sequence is TGTGCCATCAGTGAGTCGGTATCCTACGAGCAGTACTTC.

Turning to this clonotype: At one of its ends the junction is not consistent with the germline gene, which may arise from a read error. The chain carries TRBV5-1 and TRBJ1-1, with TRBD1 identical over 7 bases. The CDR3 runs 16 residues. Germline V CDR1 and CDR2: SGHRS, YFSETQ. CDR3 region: CASSLARDRANTETFF. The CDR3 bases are TGCGCCAGCAGCTTGGCCCGGGACAGAGCGAACACTGAAACTTTCTTT.

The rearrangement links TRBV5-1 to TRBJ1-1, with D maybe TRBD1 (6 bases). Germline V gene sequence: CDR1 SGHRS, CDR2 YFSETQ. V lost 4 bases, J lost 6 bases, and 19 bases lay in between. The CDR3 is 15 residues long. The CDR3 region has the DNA TGCGCCAGCAGCCCACGACAGGACCGTCGCGCTGAAGCTTTCTTT. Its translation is CASSPRQDRRAEAFF.

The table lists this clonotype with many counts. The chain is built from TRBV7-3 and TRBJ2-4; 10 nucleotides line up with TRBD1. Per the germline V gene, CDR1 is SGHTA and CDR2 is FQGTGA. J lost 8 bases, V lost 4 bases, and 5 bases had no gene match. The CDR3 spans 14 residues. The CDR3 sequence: CASSSSGTGDIQYF. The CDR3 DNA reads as TGTGCCAGCAGCTCATCCGGGACAGGGGACATTCAGTACTTC.

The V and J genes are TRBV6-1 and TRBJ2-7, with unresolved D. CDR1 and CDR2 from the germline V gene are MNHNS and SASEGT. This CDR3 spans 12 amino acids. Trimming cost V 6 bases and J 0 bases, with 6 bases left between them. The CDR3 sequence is CASRESSYEQYF. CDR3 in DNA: TGTGCCAGCAGGGAAAGCTCCTACGAGCAGTACTTC.

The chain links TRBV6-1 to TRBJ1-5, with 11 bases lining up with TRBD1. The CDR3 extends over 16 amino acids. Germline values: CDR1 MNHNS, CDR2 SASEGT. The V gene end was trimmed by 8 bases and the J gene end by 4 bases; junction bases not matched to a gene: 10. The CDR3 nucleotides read TGTGCCAGCTCACAACGGGACAGGGGGTTAAATCAGCCCCAGCATTTT. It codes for CASSQRDRGLNQPQHF.

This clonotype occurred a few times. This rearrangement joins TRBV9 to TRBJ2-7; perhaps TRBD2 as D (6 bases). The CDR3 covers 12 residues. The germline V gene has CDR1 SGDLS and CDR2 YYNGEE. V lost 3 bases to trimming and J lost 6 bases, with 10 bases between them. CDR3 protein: CASSAGGSEQYF. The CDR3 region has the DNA TGTGCCAGCAGCGCCGGAGGGTCCGAGCAGTACTTC.

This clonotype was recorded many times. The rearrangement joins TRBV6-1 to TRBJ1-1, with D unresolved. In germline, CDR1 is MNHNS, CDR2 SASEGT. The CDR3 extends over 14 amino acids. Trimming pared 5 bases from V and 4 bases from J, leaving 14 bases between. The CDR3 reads CASSSMSGSTEAFF. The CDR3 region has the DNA TGTGCCAGCAGTAGCATGTCCGGGAGCACTGAAGCTTTCTTT.

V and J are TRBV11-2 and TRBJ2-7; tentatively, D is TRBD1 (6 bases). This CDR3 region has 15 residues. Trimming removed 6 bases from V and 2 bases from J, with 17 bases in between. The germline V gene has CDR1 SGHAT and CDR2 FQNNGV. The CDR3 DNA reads TGTGCCAGCAGGCGTGCCGGACAGATTCCCTACGAGCAGTACTTC. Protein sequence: CASRRAGQIPYEQYF.

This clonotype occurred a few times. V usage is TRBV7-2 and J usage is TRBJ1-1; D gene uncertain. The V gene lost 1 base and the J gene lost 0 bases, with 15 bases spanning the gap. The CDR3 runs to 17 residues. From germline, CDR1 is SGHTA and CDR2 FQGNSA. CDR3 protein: CASSLVAGYPLNTEAFF. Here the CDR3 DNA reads TGTGCCAGCAGCTTAGTCGCCGGATATCCCCTGAACACTGAAGCTTTCTTT.

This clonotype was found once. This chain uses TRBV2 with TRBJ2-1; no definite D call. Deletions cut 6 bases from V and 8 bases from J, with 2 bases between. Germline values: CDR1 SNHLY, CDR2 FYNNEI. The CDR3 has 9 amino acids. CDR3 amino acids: CASRDEQFF. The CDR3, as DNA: TGTGCCAGCAGGGATGAGCAGTTCTTC. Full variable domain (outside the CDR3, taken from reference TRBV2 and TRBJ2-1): EPEVTQTPSHQVTQMGQEVILRCVPISNHLYFYWYRQILGQKVEFLVSFYNNEISEKSEIFDDQFSVERPDGSNFTLKIRSTKLEDSAMYFCASRDEQFFGPGTRLTVL.

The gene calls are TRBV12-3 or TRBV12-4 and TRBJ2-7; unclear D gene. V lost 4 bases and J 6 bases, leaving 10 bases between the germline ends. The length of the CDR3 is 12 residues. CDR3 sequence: CASSYSVGEQYF. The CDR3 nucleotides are TGTGCCAGCAGTTACTCGGTGGGCGAGCAGTACTTC.

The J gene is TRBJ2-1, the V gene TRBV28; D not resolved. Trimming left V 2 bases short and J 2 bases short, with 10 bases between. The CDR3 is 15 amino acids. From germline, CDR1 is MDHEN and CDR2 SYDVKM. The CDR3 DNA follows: TGTGCCAGCAGTTTAAACACCCACACCTACAATGAGCAGTTCTTC. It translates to CASSLNTHTYNEQFF.

The CDR3 DNA follows: TGTGCCAGTACTCCAGGGGTGCGGGGGGCCAACGTCCTGACTTTC. Residues: CASTPGVRGANVLTF. This chain connects TRBV19 to TRBJ2-6, with D perhaps TRBD1 (6 bases). Germline values: CDR1 LNHDA, CDR2 SQIVND (reference sequence). The CDR3 length is 15 residues. V lost 7 bases to trimming and J lost 4 bases, with 14 bases between them.